The next 21 T cell receptor beta chains were all read from a single sample in a study of cytomegalovirus exposure and HLA in healthy donors. The PCR employed 60 Vbeta primers together with 13 Jbeta primers. Method: immunoSEQ multiplex PCR; TCRdb's copy keeps in-frame clones and lacks some. The sample consists of more than 85,000 clones, roughly 80% of them appearing once. Sequencing used PBMCs. The receptors derive from a man aged 25-40 years in good health and CMV-seropositive.

The chain employs TRBV6-6 and TRBJ1-2; D is uncertain. V lost 8 bases and J lost 0, with 13 bases in between. The CDR3 has 14 residues. The germline CDR1 and CDR2 sequences are MNHNY and SVGAGI (reference sequence). CDR3 loop: CASLPIASNYGYTF. The CDR3 nucleotides are TGTGCCAGCTTACCTATAGCCTCTAACTATGGCTACACCTTC.

The gene calls are TRBV6-1 and TRBJ1-2; a weak D match, TRBD1 (6 bases). This CDR3 region has 14 residues. Deletions cut 7 bases from V and 0 bases from J, with 12 bases between. Germline CDR1 and CDR2: MNHNS and SASEGT. The CDR3 is CASTRTAANYGYTF. The DNA for the CDR3 is TGTGCCAGCACCCGGACAGCAGCTAACTATGGCTACACCTTC.

The chain combines TRBV9 with TRBJ2-1, with TRBD2 identical over 9 bases. Germline V lookup: CDR1 SGDLS, CDR2 YYNGEE. J was trimmed by 5 bases and V by 5 bases; bases with no gene match: 8. The CDR3 spans 15 residues. The DNA of the CDR3 is TGTGCCAGCAGTCGAAGCGGGGGGCGAGACAATGAGCAGTTCTTC. Protein: CASSRSGGRDNEQFF. Full variable domain (remainder filled in from reference TRBV9 and TRBJ2-1): DSGVTQTPKHLITATGQRVTLRCSPRSGDLSVYWYQQSLDQGLQFLIQYYNGEERAKGNILERFSAQQFPDLHSELNLSSLELGDSALYFCASSRSGGRDNEQFFGPGTRLTVL.

This chain joins TRBV7-9 and TRBJ2-1, with D possibly TRBD2 on 6 matching bases. This CDR3 has 14 residues. The V end lost 5 bases, the J end lost 8 bases, and 16 bases lay between the germline ends. Per germline, CDR1 SEHNR and CDR2 FQNEAQ (reference sequence). CDR3 sequence (DNA): TGTGCCAGCAGCCGGGGGAGACTCTTCGATGAGCAGTTCTTC. Encoded protein: CASSRGRLFDEQFF.

V and J are TRBV5-5 and TRBJ1-5; 11 bases fit TRBD1. CDR1 is SGHKS, CDR2 YYEKEE, per germline (reference sequence). J gave up 2 bases and V 4 bases, and 8 bases lay outside the gene matches. The CDR3 totals 17 residues. CDR3 sequence (DNA): TGTGCCAGCAGCCCGGGACAGGGGGTTGTGGGCAATCAGCCCCAGCATTTT. It specifies CASSPGQGVVGNQPQHF.

The rearrangement links TRBV5-4 to TRBJ2-3; 11 bases agree with TRBD2. There are 16 residues in the CDR3. From germline, CDR1 is SGHNT and CDR2 YYREEE (reference sequence). The trim removed 4 bases at V and 1 base at J, leaving 5 bases unmatched. The CDR3 protein is CASSQELAGGTDTQYF. The CDR3, as DNA: TGTGCCAGCAGCCAAGAACTAGCGGGGGGCACAGATACGCAGTATTTT.

The chain employs TRBV9 and TRBJ1-6; D not resolved. Looked up from germline, CDR1 is SGDLS and CDR2 is YYNGEE. The CDR3 is 15 amino acids. V dropped 0 bases and J dropped 13 bases, with 17 bases sitting between them. The CDR3 protein is CASSVAPGSGDPLHF. CDR3 in DNA: TGTGCCAGCAGCGTAGCCCCGGGCTCGGGAGATCCCCTCCACTTT.

The rearrangement joins TRBV4-2 to TRBJ2-3, with TRBD2 as a possible D gene (5 bases). Between the trimmed V and J ends, which lost 0 bases and 4 bases, there was a span of 23 bases. CDR1 is LGHNA and CDR2 is YNFKEQ in the germline V gene. The CDR3 loop spans 19 amino acids. In DNA, the CDR3 is TGTGCCAGCAGCCAAGAATGGGTGGGAGACCGCGGTAATGCAGATACGCAGTATTTT. It is translated as CASSQEWVGDRGNADTQYF.

The chain has TRBV6-1 and TRBJ2-2, with 7 bases matching TRBD1. CDR1 is MNHNS and CDR2 is SASEGT in the germline V gene. The CDR3 spans 16 residues. The ends lost 4 bases at V and 6 bases at J; junction bases unmatched: 11. DNA of the CDR3: TGTGCCAGCAGTGGAGAGGGGGCCATTCATCCCGGGGAGCTGTTTTTT. Translating it yields CASSGEGAIHPGELFF.

This clone was found a few times. This chain links TRBV6-6 with TRBJ1-6; D ambiguous. V dropped 3 bases and J dropped 6 bases, with 9 bases sitting between them. Germline loops: CDR1 MNHNY, CDR2 SVGAGI (reference sequence). The CDR3 extends over 14 amino acids. The DNA for the CDR3 is TGTGCCAGCAGTTATATGAACACTAATTCACCCCTCCACTTT. Its translation is CASSYMNTNSPLHF.

The chain employs TRBV7-3 and TRBJ2-6; D is unresolved. Trimming removed 4 bases at V and 0 bases at J, with 10 bases between. CDR1 is SGHTA, CDR2 FQGTGA, per germline. The CDR3 contains 16 residues. The CDR3 bases are TGTGCCAGCAGCTCAAATCAACTCTCTGGGGCCAACGTCCTGACTTTC. Its protein is CASSSNQLSGANVLTF.

The chain has TRBV2 and TRBJ2-7; D is possibly TRBD2 (5 bases). Germline V gives CDR1 SNHLY, CDR2 FYNNEI. The CDR3 has 12 residues. Trimming stripped 5 bases from V and 4 bases from J, with 9 bases between. CDR3 sequence (DNA): TGTGCCAGCAGTCCGGGGATTTACGAGCAGTACTTC. Translated, it gives CASSPGIYEQYF.

V usage is TRBV7-2 and J usage is TRBJ1-5, with D possibly TRBD1 on 5 matching bases. Germline CDR1 SGHTA, CDR2 FQGNSA. V was cut by 1 base and J by 7 bases, with 11 bases left in between. This CDR3 contains 14 residues. The CDR3 nucleotides are TGTGCCAGCAGCTTAGGGAGGGGAGGCCAGCCCCAGCATTTT. Translating gives CASSLGRGGQPQHF.

The rearrangement links TRBV28 to TRBJ2-4; the match to TRBD1 covers 10 bases. V dropped 5 bases and J dropped 0; count of bases not matched to a gene: 13. Germline CDR1 MDHEN, CDR2 SYDVKM. This CDR3 is 19 amino acids long. The CDR3 region has the DNA TGTGCCAGCAGTCACCGGGCGGGACAGGGGTCTTTAGCCAAAAACATTCAGTACTTC. It yields the protein CASSHRAGQGSLAKNIQYF.

The V gene is TRBV2, the J gene TRBJ2-1; tentative D call: TRBD2 (6 bases). The CDR3 length is 15 residues. The V gene's germline CDR1 is SNHLY and CDR2 FYNNEI. Trimming took off 0 bases at V and 1 base at J, with 7 bases between the two ends. CDR3 protein: CASSEAGRSYNEQFF. The CDR3 DNA reads as TGTGCCAGCAGTGAAGCGGGGAGGTCCTACAATGAGCAGTTCTTC.

The chain is built from TRBV19 and TRBJ2-2; TRBD1 matches at 10 bases. The CDR3 loop spans 17 amino acids. Trimming at V came to 6 bases and at J to 2 bases, leaving 9 bases not matched to a gene. Germline V gene lookup returns CDR1 LNHDA and CDR2 SQIVND (reference sequence). The CDR3 sequence is CASRREGTGENTGELFF. CDR3 in DNA: TGTGCCAGTAGAAGAGAAGGGACAGGGGAAAACACCGGGGAGCTGTTTTTT.

The rearrangement links TRBV15 to TRBJ1-2; 8 nucleotides align to TRBD1. This CDR3 is 16 amino acids long. V lost 1 base to trimming and J lost 4 bases; unmatched junction nucleotides: 8. Germline V CDR1 and CDR2: LNHNV, YYDKDF (reference sequence). CDR3 in amino acids: CATSRVRTGSVYGYTF. CDR3 DNA: TGTGCCACCAGCAGAGTTAGGACAGGGAGTGTCTATGGCTACACCTTC.

V usage is TRBV6-4 and J usage is TRBJ2-3; a weak D match, TRBD2 (5 bases). The CDR3 covers 15 residues. Germline values: CDR1 MRHNA, CDR2 SNTAGT. The ends were cut back, 0 bases at V and 2 bases at J, with 9 bases in the middle. CDR3 protein: CASSDSSLATDTQYF. The CDR3 DNA reads as TGTGCCAGCAGTGACTCGTCTCTAGCCACAGATACGCAGTATTTT.

V is TRBV2 and J is TRBJ2-7, with TRBD2 matching over 7 bases. CDR1 is SNHLY, CDR2 FYNNEI, per germline. CDR3 length: 13 amino acids. Germline trimming cut 6 bases from V and 5 bases from J; bases unmatched to any gene: 7. CDR3 amino acids: CASRAQGGNEQYF. The CDR3 nucleotides read TGTGCCAGCAGAGCTCAGGGAGGGAACGAGCAGTACTTC. Filled out from reference TRBV2 and TRBJ2-7, the complete variable domain reads EPEVTQTPSHQVTQMGQEVILRCVPISNHLYFYWYRQILGQKVEFLVSFYNNEISEKSEIFDDQFSVERPDGSNFTLKIRSTKLEDSAMYFCASRAQGGNEQYFGPGTRLTVT.

V is TRBV2 and J is TRBJ2-2, with 14 positions matching TRBD2. V shed 3 bases and J 4 bases; nucleotides not matched to a gene: 7. The CDR3 is made up of 18 amino acids. The germline CDR1 and CDR2 sequences are SNHLY and FYNNEI. The DNA for the CDR3 is TGTGCCAGCAGTGATCTTAAGACTAGCGGGGGGGGCACCGGGGAGCTGTTTTTT. Residues: CASSDLKTSGGGTGELFF.

V is TRBV15 and J is TRBJ1-2; D is possibly TRBD1 (5 bases). V shed 5 bases and J shed 0 bases, with 19 bases lying between them. The CDR3 has 17 amino acids. The germline gives CDR1 LNHNV, CDR2 YYDKDF (reference sequence). CDR3 residues: CATSGGSQGSPNYGYTF. The CDR3 DNA sequence: TGTGCCACCAGCGGGGGGTCGCAGGGATCCCCTAACTATGGCTACACCTTC.